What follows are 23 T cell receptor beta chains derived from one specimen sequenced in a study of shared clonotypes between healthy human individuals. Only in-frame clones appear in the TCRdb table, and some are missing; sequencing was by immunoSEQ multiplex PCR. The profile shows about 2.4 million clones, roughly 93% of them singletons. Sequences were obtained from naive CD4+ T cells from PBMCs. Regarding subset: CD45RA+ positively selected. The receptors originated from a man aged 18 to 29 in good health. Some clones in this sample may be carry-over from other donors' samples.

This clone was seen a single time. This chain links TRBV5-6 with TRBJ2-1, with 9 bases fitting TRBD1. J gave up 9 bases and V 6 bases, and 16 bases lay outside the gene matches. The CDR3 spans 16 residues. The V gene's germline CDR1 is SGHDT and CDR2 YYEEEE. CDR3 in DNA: TGTGCCAGCAACCCGGCCGGGACAGGGTTCCTCAGTGAGCAGTTCTTC. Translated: CASNPAGTGFLSEQFF.

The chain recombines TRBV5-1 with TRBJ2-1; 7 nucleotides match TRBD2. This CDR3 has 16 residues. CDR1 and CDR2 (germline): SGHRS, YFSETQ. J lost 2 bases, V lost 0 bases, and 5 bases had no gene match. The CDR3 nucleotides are TGCGCCAGCAGCTTGGGTAGCGGGTCTACCTACAATGAGCAGTTCTTC. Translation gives CASSLGSGSTYNEQFF.

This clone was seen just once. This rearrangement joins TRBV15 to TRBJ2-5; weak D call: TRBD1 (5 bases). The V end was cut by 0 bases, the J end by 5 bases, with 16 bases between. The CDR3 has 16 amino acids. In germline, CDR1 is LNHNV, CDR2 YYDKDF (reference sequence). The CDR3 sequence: CATSRDRGRAYETQYF. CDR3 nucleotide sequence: TGTGCCACCAGCAGAGATCGTGGCAGGGCATACGAGACCCAGTACTTC.

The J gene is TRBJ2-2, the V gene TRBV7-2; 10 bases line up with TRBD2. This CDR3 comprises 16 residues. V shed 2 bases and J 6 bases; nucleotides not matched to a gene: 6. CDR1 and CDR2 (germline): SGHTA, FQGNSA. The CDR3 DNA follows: TGTGCCAGCAGCTTAATCCCTCTAGCGGGAGCCGGGGAGCTGTTTTTT. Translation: CASSLIPLAGAGELFF.

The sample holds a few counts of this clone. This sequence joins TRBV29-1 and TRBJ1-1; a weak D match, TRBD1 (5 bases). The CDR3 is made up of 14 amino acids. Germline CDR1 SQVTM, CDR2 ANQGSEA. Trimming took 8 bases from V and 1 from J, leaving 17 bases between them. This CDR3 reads CSTIYIRGNTEAFF. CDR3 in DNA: TGCAGCACTATCTACATAAGGGGGAACACTGAAGCTTTCTTT.

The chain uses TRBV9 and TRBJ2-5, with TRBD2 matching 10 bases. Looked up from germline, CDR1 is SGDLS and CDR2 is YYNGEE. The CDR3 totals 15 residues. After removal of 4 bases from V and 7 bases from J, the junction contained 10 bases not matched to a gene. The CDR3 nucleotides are TGTGCCAGCAGCCCGCGTGTAGCGGGGGGCTTGACCCAGTACTTC. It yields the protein CASSPRVAGGLTQYF.

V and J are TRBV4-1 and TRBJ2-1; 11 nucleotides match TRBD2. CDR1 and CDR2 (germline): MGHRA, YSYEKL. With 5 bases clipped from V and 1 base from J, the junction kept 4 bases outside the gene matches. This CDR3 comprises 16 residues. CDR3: CASSSLAGVSYNEQFF. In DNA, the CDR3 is TGCGCCAGCAGCTCACTAGCGGGAGTATCCTACAATGAGCAGTTCTTC.

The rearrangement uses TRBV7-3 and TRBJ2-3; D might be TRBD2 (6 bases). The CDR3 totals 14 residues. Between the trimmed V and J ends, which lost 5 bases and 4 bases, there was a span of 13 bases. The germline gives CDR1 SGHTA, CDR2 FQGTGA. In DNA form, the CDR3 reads TGTGCCAGCAGCCCCCACACGGGGGCAGATACGCAGTATTTT. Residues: CASSPHTGADTQYF. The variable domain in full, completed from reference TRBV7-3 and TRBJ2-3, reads GAGVSQTPSNKVTEKGKYVELRCDPISGHTALYWYRQSLGQGPEFLIYFQGTGAADDSGLPNDRFFAVRPEGSVSTLKIQRTERGDSAVYLCASSPHTGADTQYFGPGTRLTVL.

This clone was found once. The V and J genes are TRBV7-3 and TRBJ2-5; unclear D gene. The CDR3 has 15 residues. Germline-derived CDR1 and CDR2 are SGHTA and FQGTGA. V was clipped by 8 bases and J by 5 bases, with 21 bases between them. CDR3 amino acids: CASSPGRGIQETQYF. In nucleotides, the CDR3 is TGTGCCAGCTCCCCCGGGCGTGGGATTCAGGAGACCCAGTACTTC.

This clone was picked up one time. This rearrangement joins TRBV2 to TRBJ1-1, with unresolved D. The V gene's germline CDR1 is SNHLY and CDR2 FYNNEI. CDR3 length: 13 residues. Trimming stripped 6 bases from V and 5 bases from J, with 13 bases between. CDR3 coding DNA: TGTGCCAGCAGCCTTACAGCCTTTACTGAAGCTTTCTTT. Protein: CASSLTAFTEAFF.

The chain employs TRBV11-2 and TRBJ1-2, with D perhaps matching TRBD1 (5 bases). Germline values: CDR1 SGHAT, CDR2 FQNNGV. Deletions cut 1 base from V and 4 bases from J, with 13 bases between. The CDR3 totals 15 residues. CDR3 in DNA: TGTGCCAGCAGCTTAGCCGGGGCAGCTCTCTATGGCTACACCTTC. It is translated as CASSLAGAALYGYTF.

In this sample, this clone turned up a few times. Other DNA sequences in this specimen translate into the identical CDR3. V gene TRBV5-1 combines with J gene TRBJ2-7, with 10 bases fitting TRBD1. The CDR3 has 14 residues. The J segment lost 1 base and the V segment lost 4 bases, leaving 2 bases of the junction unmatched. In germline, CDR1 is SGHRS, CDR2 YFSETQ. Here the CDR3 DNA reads TGCGCCAGCAGCCGGGACAGGGGATCCTACGAGCAGTACTTC. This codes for CASSRDRGSYEQYF. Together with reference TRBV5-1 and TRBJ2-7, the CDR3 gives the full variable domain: KAGVTQTPRYLIKTRGQQVTLSCSPISGHRSVSWYQQTPGQGLQFLFEYFSETQRNKGNFPGRFSGRQFSNSRSEMNVSTLELGDSALYLCASSRDRGSYEQYFGPGTRLTVT.

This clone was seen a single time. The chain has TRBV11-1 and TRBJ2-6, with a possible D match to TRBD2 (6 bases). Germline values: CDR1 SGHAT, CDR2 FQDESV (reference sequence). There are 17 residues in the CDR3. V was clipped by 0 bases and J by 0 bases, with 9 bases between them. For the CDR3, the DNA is TGTGCCAGCAGCTTAGCGCGGGGCTACTCTGGGGCCAACGTCCTGACTTTC. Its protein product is CASSLARGYSGANVLTF.

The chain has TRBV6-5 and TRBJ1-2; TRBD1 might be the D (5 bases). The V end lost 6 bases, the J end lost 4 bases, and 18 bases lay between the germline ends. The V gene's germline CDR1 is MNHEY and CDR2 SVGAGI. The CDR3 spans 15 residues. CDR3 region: CASSNSPGSGYGYTF. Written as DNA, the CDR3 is TGTGCCAGCAGCAATTCCCCAGGGTCTGGCTATGGCTACACCTTC.

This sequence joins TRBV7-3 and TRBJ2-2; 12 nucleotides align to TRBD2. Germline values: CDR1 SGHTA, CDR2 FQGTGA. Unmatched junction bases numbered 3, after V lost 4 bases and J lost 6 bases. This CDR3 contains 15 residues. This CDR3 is CASSSSSGRAGELFF. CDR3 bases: TGTGCCAGCAGCTCCTCTAGCGGGAGGGCCGGGGAGCTGTTTTTT.

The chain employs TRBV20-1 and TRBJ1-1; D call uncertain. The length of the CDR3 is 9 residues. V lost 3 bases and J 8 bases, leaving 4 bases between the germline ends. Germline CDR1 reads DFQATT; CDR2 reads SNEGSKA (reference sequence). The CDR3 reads CSASLEAFF. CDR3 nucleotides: TGCAGTGCTAGCCTGGAAGCTTTCTTT.

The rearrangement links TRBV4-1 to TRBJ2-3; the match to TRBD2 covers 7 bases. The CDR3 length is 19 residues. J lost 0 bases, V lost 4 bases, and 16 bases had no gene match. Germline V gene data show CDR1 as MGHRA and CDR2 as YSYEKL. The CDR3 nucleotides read TGCGCCAGCAGCCGGTCAAGAGTGCCTAGCGGTTCTAGCACAGATACGCAGTATTTT. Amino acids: CASSRSRVPSGSSTDTQYF.

The CDR3: CASSSGQGASSYNSPLHF. In DNA form, the CDR3 reads TGTGCCAGCAGCTCTGGACAGGGGGCGAGCTCCTATAATTCACCCCTCCACTTT. The V gene is TRBV5-4, the J gene TRBJ1-6; 11 bases fit TRBD1. The CDR3 runs 18 residues. Germline loops: CDR1 SGHNT, CDR2 YYREEE (reference sequence). V was clipped by 3 bases and J by 0 bases; unmatched bases: 5.

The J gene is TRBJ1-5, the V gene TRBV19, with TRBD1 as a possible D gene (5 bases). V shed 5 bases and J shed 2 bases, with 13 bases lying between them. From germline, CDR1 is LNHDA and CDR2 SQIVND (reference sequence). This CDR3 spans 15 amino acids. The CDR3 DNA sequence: TGTGCCAGTAGTCCCTGGGACGGACGCAATCAGCCCCAGCATTTT. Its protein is CASSPWDGRNQPQHF.

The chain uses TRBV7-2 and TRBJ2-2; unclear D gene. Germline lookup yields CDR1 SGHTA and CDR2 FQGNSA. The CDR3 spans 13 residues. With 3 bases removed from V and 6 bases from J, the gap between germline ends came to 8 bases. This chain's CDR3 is CASSLLMAGELFF. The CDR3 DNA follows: TGTGCCAGCAGCTTGCTAATGGCCGGGGAGCTGTTTTTT.

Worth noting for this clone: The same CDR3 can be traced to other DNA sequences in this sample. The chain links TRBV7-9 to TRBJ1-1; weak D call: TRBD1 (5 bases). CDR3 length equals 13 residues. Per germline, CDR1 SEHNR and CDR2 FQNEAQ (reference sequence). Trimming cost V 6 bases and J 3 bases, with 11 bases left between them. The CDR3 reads CASSPTGDTEAFF. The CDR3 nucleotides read TGTGCCAGCAGTCCTACAGGAGACACTGAAGCTTTCTTT.

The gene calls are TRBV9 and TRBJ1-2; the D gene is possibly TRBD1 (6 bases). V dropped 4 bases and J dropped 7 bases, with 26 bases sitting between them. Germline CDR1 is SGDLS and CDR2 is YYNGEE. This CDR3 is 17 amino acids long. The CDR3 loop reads CASSSVGGGRERSGYTF. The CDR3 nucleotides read TGTGCCAGCAGCTCCGTAGGGGGGGGCAGGGAGCGTTCTGGCTACACCTTC.

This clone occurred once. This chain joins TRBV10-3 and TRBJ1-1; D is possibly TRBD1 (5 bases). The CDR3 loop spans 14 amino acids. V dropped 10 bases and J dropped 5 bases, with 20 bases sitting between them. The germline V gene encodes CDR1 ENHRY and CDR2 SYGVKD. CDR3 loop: CATQKGEEGTEAFF. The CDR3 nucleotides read TGTGCCACCCAAAAGGGTGAAGAGGGGACTGAAGCTTTCTTT.